This TCR beta chain was recorded in a study of regulatory T cells in long-lasting Graves disease. Arm-PCR of CDR3 regions with iRepertoire HTBI primers generated TCR beta libraries. MiXCR was run by TCRdb on the multiplex PCR reads, yielding one entry per CDR3 protein. The sample includes a few hundred thousand distinct CDR3 sequences, about a quarter of them seen just once. Time point: persistent/refractory GD, antithyroid drugs over 5 years with positive TRAb. From RNA extracted from PBMCs, the TCR library was made. Study-level results: Persistent disease exhibited a predilection for TRBV28, TRBJ1-2 and TRBJ2-5.

The CDR3 runs to 15 residues. CDR1 and CDR2 from the germline V gene are SNHLY and FYNNEI. V lost 1 base to trimming and J lost 1 base, with 8 bases between them. This clonotype was counted ten times or more. Its antigen is as yet unknown. The material was peripheral blood mononuclear cells (PBMCs), obtained when the disease was refractory, from a patient treated with antithyroid drugs. The rearrangement links TRBV2 to TRBJ1-5, with D possibly TRBD1 on 6 matching bases. The TCR was taken from a female donor with Graves disease. Here the CDR3 reads CASSEDRASNQPQHF. In DNA, the CDR3 is TGTGCCAGCAGTGAAGACAGGGCCAGCAATCAGCCCCAGCATTTT.